This TCR beta chain was recorded in a study of T cell responses to AZD1222 COVID-19 vaccine. General study results and limits: Repertoire sampling occurred only after the peak T cell response. Donors were mostly white British, more females; clonal diversity possibly underestimated. Across the whole spike, CD4 TCRs peaked at regions 160-218 and 743-854.

Sequencing used immunoSEQ multiplex PCR; TCRdb keeps in-frame clones, though not all of them. Found here are 95,000 to 110,000 clones, 75% to 95% of them singletons; the top ten hold roughly 42%. For this clone: Its cognate antigen is unknown.

This CDR3 contains 15 residues. CDR1 and CDR2 (germline): KGHDR, SFDVKD. The V end lost 4 bases, the J end lost 2 bases, and 14 bases lay between the germline ends. The V call is TRBV24-1, the J call TRBJ2-7; D might be TRBD1 (6 bases). Sequenced here: peripheral blood, sampled on day 0 of AZD1222 vaccination. The sequence came from an adult in good health. CDR3 loop: CATSDPQGPTYEQYF. The CDR3 DNA reads as TGTGCCACCAGTGACCCACAGGGTCCTACCTACGAGCAGTACTTC.